The clone carrying this TCR beta chain was found a few times. Its antigen is not known. The data were taken from a study of beta chain features in type 1 diabetes. Study findings and constraints: When Type 1 diabetes patients were examined, their TCRB CDR3s proved moderately but significantly shorter in all four CD4+ subsets. The naive, central memory and Treg TCRB repertoires showed an apparent similarity that was greater among patients than among healthy donors. VDJ junctions from patients with type 1 diabetes contained fewer insertions and more deletions. Shorter templates might be favored by PCR, equally in patients and controls.

Reverse transcribing all isolated RNA meant expressed TCRB transcripts were sequenced. Sequenced by immunoSEQ multiplex PCR; TCRdb stores in-frame clones only, minus some. The sample has some 330,000 clones, over 10% seen once. CDR1 and CDR2 from the germline V gene are LGHNA and YSLEER. This CDR3 region has 16 residues. Unmatched junction bases numbered 5, after V lost 7 bases and J lost 1 base. What was sequenced was naive CD4+ T cells from blood. J is TRBJ2-1 and V is TRBV4-3; TRBD2 matches 12 bases. The receptor's source is a woman between 18 and 29 years old with type 1 diabetes. The CDR3 coding sequence is TGCGCCAGCACCGCCCTAGCGGGAGGGTCCTACAATGAGCAGTTCTTC. This encodes CASTALAGGSYNEQFF.